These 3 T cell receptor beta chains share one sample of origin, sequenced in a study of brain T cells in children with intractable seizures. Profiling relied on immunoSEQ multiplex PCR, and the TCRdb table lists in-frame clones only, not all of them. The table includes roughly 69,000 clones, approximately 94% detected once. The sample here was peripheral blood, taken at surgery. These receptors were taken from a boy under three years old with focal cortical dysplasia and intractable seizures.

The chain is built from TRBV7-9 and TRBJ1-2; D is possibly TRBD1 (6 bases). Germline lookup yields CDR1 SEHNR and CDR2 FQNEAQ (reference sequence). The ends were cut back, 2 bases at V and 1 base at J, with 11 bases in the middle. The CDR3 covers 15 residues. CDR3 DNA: TGTGCCAGCAGCTTATTAACAGGGATTAACTATGGCTACACCTTC. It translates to CASSLLTGINYGYTF.

Here the CDR3 reads CASSQGPLYEQYF. CDR3 in DNA: TGTGCCAGCAGCCAGGGACCCCTCTACGAGCAGTACTTC. V is TRBV7-3 and J is TRBJ2-7; D could derive from TRBD1 or TRBD2 (5 bases each). Trimming took 5 bases from V and 3 from J, leaving 11 bases between them. The CDR3 runs 13 residues. CDR1 is SGHTA, CDR2 FQGTGA, per germline. Complete variable domain (other parts from reference TRBV7-3 and TRBJ2-7): GAGVSQTPSNKVTEKGKYVELRCDPISGHTALYWYRQSLGQGPEFLIYFQGTGAADDSGLPNDRFFAVRPEGSVSTLKIQRTERGDSAVYLCASSQGPLYEQYFGPGTRLTVT.

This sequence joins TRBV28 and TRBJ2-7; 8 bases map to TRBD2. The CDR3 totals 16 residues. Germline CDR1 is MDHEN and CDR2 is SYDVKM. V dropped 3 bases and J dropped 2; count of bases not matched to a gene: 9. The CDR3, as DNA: TGTGCCAGCAGTTTCGGACGGGAGGGGAGACCCTACGAGCAGTACTTC. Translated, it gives CASSFGREGRPYEQYF.